Presented here are 9 T cell receptor beta chains from one specimen sequenced in a study of T cells after yellow fever vaccination. MiXCR, run by TCRdb on the 5' RACE reads, gives a single entry per CDR3 protein. The sample carries approximately 160,000 distinct CDR3 sequences, approximately 9.7% recorded once. Sequenced material: CD8+ T cells sorted from PBMCs, taken 45 days after the yellow fever booster vaccination. All receptors derive from a man aged 18 to 30 who received the YFV17D yellow fever vaccine.

This clonotype was observed many times. The rearrangement links TRBV4-3 to TRBJ2-7; no reliable D call. Germline-derived CDR1 and CDR2 are LGHNA and YSLEER. The CDR3 sequence is 14 residues long. Trimming cost V 2 bases and J 2 bases, with 10 bases left between them. Here the CDR3 reads CASSQYFGTYEQYF. CDR3 in DNA: TGCGCCAGCAGCCAATACTTCGGCACCTACGAGCAGTACTTC.

With regard to this clonotype: This may stem from a read error, because a much larger clone lies one nucleotide away. The chain carries TRBV5-1 and TRBJ2-7; D remains ambiguous. V gave up 7 bases and J gave up 4 bases, with 15 bases separating them. CDR1 and CDR2 (germline): SGHRS, YFSETQ. The CDR3 extends over 13 amino acids. As DNA, the CDR3 is TGCGCCAGCGGCCGGTTACGGGCTTACGAGCAGTACTTC. Translation: CASGRLRAYEQYF.

This clonotype has ten or more counts. The chain recombines TRBV5-5 with TRBJ2-1, with 11 bases matching TRBD2. After removal of 4 bases from V and 8 bases from J, the junction contained 8 bases not matched to a gene. This CDR3 contains 15 residues. Germline values: CDR1 SGHKS, CDR2 YYEKEE (reference sequence). The CDR3 DNA follows: TGTGCCAGCAGCGGAACTAGCGGGGGTTTCGATGAGCAGTTCTTC. Amino acid sequence: CASSGTSGGFDEQFF.

This clonotype occurred a few times. The chain employs TRBV12-3 or TRBV12-4 and TRBJ2-1; 12 bases match TRBD2. J lost 8 bases, V lost 6 bases, and 8 bases had no gene match. The CDR3 is made up of 15 amino acids. CDR3 region: CASRLTSGGFDEQFF. Here the CDR3 DNA reads TGTGCCAGCAGGCTAACTAGCGGGGGGTTCGATGAGCAGTTCTTC.

J is TRBJ1-1 and V is TRBV19; 7 nucleotides align to TRBD1. Per the germline V gene, CDR1 is LNHDA and CDR2 is SQIVND (reference sequence). The CDR3 runs 12 residues. V lost 6 bases to trimming and J lost 5 bases; unmatched junction nucleotides: 3. DNA for the CDR3: TGTGCCAGTAGGGCAGGGGGAACTGAAGCTTTCTTT. It specifies CASRAGGTEAFF. Together with reference TRBV19 and TRBJ1-1, the CDR3 gives the full variable domain: DGGITQSPKYLFRKEGQNVTLSCEQNLNHDAMYWYRQDPGQGLRLIYYSQIVNDFQKGDIAEGYSVSREKKESFPLTVTSAQKNPTAFYLCASRAGGTEAFFGQGTRLTVV.

The CDR3 DNA reads as TGTGCCAGCAGCTTGATGATGACAGGGGATTCACCCCTCCACTTT. Translated, it gives CASSLMMTGDSPLHF. This rearrangement joins TRBV7-9 to TRBJ1-6; 8 nucleotides agree with TRBD1. The CDR3 consists of 15 residues. With 3 bases clipped from V and 8 bases from J, the junction kept 6 bases outside the gene matches. The germline V gene encodes CDR1 SEHNR and CDR2 FQNEAQ (reference sequence).

The rearrangement joins TRBV27 to TRBJ1-1, with D perhaps TRBD1 (5 bases). CDR1 MNHEY and CDR2 SMNVEV come from the germline V gene (reference sequence). The CDR3 extends over 14 amino acids. V gave up 6 bases and J gave up 5 bases, with 16 bases separating them. CDR3 in amino acids: CASRPTDGGTEAFF. CDR3 DNA sequence: TGTGCCAGCAGACCCACGGACGGGGGAACTGAAGCTTTCTTT.

In its sample, this clonotype was seen a few times. V is TRBV4-1 and J is TRBJ2-5; 8 bases map to TRBD1. The CDR3 contains 15 residues. V was clipped by 4 bases and J by 7 bases; unmatched bases: 11. Germline values: CDR1 MGHRA, CDR2 YSYEKL. CDR3 coding DNA: TGCGCCAGCAGCCCCGGACAGGGTTTAGACGGGACCCAGTACTTC. As protein: CASSPGQGLDGTQYF.

There are many counts of this clonotype. The V and J genes are TRBV20-1 and TRBJ1-2; a weak D match, TRBD1 (6 bases). V gave up 0 bases and J gave up 4 bases, with 24 bases separating them. Germline V gives CDR1 DFQATT, CDR2 SNEGSKA (reference sequence). This CDR3 spans 18 amino acids. In DNA form, the CDR3 reads TGCAGTGCTAGAGATTATTCCACAGGGTTGCCCGGTGGCTATGGCTACACCTTC. It translates to CSARDYSTGLPGGYGYTF.